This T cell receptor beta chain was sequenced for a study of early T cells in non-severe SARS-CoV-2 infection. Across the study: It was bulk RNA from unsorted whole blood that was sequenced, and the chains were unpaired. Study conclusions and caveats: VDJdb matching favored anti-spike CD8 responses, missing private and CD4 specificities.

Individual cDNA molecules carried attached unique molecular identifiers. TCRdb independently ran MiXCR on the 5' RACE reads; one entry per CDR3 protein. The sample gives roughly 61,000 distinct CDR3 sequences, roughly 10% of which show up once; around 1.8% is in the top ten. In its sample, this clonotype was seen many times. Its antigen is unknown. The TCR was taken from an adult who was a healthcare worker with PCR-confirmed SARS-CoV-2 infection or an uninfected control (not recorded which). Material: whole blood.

The CDR3 nucleotides are TGTGCCAGCAGCTCAGAGAGAATACAGGTTGAAGCTTTCTTT. Translation: CASSSERIQVEAFF. The genes are TRBV7-2 and TRBJ1-1, with D possibly matching TRBD1 (5 bases). CDR3 length: 14 residues. Deletions cut 4 bases from V and 7 bases from J, with 16 bases between. Germline CDR1 reads SGHTA; CDR2 reads FQGNSA.